This T cell receptor (beta chain) was captured in a study of blood T cell repertoires in COVID-19. The data were produced by immunoSEQ multiplex PCR, yet TCRdb's version contains in-frame clones alone and is incomplete. The table has 360,000 or so clones, roughly 87% seen once. This clone was seen once. V lost 3 bases to trimming and J lost 3 bases, with 18 bases between them. The CDR3 runs 16 residues. The V gene's germline CDR1 is KGHSH and CDR2 LQKENI. Specimen: PBMCs or T cells enriched from blood (not recorded which). This chain joins TRBV18 and TRBJ2-7; possible D gene TRBD2, 6 bases. The sequence came from a woman aged 30 to 39 who had recovered from COVID-19. This chain's CDR3 is CASSPSPPGVSYEQYF. CDR3 sequence (DNA): TGTGCCAGCTCACCTTCACCCCCGGGGGTCAGCTACGAGCAGTACTTC.